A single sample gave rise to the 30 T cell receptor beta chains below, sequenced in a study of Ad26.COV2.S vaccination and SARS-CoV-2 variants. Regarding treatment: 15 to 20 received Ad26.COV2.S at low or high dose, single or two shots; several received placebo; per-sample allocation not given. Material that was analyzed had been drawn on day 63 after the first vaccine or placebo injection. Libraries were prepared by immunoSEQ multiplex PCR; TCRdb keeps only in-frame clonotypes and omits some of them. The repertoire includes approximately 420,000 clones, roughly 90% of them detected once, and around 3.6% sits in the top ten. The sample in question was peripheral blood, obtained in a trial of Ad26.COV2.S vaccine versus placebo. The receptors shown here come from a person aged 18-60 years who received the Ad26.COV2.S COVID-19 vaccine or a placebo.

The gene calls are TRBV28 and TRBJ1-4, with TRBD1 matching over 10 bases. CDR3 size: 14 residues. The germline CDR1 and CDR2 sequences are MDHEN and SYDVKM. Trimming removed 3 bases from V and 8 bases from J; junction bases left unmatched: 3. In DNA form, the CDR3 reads TGTGCCAGCAGTTTGTTGGACAGGGGGGAAAAACTGTTTTTT. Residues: CASSLLDRGEKLFF.

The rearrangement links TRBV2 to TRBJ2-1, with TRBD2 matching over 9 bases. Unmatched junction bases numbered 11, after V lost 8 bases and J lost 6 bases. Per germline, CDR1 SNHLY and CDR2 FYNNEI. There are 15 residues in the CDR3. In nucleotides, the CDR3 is TGTGCCAGCCGTACCTTAGCGGGGGTCCTCAATGAGCAGTTCTTC. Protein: CASRTLAGVLNEQFF.

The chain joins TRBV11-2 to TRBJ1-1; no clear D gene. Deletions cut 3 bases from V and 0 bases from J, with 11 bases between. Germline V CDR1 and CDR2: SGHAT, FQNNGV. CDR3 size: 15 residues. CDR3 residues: CASSFSDFLNTEAFF. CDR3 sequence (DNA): TGTGCCAGCAGCTTTTCAGACTTCTTGAACACTGAAGCTTTCTTT.

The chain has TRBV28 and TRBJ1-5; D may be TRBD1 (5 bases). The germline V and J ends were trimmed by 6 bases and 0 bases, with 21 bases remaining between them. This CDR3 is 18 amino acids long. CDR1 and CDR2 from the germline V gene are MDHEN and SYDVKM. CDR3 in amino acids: CASSLREDPRYSNQPQHF. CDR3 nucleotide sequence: TGTGCCAGCAGCCTCAGGGAGGATCCGAGGTATAGCAATCAGCCCCAGCATTTT.

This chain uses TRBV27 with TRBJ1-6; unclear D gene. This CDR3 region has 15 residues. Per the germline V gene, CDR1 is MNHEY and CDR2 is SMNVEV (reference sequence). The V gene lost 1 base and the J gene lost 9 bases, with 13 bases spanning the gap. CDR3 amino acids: CASSLFGGYGSPLHF. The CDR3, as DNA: TGTGCCAGCAGTTTATTTGGAGGGTACGGTTCACCCCTCCACTTT.

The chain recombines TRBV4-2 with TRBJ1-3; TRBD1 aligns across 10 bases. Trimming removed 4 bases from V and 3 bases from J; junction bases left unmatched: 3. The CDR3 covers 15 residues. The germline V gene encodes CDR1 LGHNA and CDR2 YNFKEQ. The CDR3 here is CASSLDRGFGNTIYF. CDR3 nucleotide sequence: TGTGCCAGCAGCCTGGACAGGGGGTTTGGAAACACCATATATTTT.

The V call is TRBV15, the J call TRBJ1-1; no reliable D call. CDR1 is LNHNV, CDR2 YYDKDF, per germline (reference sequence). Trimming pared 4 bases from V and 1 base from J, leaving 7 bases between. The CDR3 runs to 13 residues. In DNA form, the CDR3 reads TGTGCCACCAGCATAGTTACGAACACTGAAGCTTTCTTT. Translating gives CATSIVTNTEAFF.

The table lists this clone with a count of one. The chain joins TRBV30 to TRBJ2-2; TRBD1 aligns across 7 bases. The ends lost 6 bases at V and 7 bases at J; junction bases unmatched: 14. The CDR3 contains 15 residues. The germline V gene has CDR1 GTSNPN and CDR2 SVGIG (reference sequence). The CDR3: CACHRTRQGFGELFF. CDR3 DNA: TGTGCCTGCCACCGGACGAGACAGGGTTTCGGGGAGCTGTTTTTT.

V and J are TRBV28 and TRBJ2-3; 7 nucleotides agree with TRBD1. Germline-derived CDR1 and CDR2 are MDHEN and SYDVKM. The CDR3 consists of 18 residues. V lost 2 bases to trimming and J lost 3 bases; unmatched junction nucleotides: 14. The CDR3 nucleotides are TGTGCCAGCAGTTTACCCACTTGGGCAGGGGGTGTAACAGATACGCAGTATTTT. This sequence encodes CASSLPTWAGGVTDTQYF. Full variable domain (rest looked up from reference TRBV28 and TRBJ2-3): DVKVTQSSRYLVKRTGEKVFLECVQDMDHENMFWYRQDPGLGLRLIYFSYDVKMKEKGDIPEGYSVSREKKERFSLILESASTNQTSMYLCASSLPTWAGGVTDTQYFGPGTRLTVL.

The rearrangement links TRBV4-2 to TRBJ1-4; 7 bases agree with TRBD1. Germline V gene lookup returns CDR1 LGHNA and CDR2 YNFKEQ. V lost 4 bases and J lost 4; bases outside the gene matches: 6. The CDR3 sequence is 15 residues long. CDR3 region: CASSRQGDGNEKLFF. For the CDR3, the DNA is TGTGCCAGCAGCCGGCAGGGGGATGGTAATGAAAAACTGTTTTTT.

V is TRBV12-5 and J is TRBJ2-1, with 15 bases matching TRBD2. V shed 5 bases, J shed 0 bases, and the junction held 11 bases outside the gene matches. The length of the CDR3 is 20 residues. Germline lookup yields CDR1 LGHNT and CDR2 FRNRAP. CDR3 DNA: TGTGCTAGTGGTCGTACCCGGGGACTAGCGGGGGGTAGCTCCTACAATGAGCAGTTCTTC. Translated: CASGRTRGLAGGSSYNEQFF.

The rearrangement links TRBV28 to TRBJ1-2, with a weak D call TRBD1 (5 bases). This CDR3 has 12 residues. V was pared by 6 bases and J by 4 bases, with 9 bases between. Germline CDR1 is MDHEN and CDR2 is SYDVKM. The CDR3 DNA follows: TGTGCCAGCAGCCCCGGGACCTATGGCTACACCTTC. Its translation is CASSPGTYGYTF.

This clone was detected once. The CDR3 spells CASRGAGSNYGYTF. The CDR3 DNA is TGTGCCAGTAGAGGCGCAGGGAGTAACTATGGCTACACCTTC. V is TRBV19 and J is TRBJ1-2; possible D gene TRBD1, 5 bases. Deletions cut 6 bases from V and 1 base from J, with 12 bases between. Germline CDR1 is LNHDA and CDR2 is SQIVND (reference sequence). This CDR3 comprises 14 residues. Full variable domain (outside the CDR3, taken from reference TRBV19 and TRBJ1-2): DGGITQSPKYLFRKEGQNVTLSCEQNLNHDAMYWYRQDPGQGLRLIYYSQIVNDFQKGDIAEGYSVSREKKESFPLTVTSAQKNPTAFYLCASRGAGSNYGYTFGSGTRLTVV.

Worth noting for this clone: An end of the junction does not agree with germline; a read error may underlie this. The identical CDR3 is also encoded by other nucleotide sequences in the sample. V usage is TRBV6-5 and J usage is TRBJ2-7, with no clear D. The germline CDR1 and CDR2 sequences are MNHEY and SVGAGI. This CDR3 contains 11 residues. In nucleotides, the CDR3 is TGTGCCAGCAGCTACTCCTCCGAGCAGTACTTC. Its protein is CASSYSSEQYF.

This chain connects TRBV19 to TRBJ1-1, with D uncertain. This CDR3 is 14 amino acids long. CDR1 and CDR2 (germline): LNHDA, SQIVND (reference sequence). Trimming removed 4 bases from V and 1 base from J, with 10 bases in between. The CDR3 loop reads CASSSQSRNTEAFF. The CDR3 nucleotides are TGTGCCAGTAGTAGTCAAAGCAGGAACACTGAAGCTTTCTTT.

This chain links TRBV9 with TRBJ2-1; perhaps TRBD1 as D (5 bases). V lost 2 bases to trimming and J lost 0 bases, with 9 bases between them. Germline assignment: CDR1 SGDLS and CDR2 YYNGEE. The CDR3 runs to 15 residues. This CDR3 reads CASSVDTSSYNEQFF. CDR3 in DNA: TGTGCCAGCAGCGTGGACACGAGCTCCTACAATGAGCAGTTCTTC.

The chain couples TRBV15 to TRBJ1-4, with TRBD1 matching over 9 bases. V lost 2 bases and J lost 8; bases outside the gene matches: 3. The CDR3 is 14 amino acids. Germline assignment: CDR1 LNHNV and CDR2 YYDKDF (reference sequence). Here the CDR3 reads CATSRTGGREKLFF. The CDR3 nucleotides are TGTGCCACCAGCAGAACAGGGGGCAGGGAAAAACTGTTTTTT.

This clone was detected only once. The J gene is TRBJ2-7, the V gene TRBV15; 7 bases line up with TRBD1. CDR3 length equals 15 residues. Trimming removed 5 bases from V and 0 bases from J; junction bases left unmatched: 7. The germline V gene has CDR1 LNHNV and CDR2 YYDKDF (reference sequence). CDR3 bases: TGTGCCACCAGCGACAGGGTAGTGGGCTCCTACGAGCAGTACTTC. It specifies CATSDRVVGSYEQYF.

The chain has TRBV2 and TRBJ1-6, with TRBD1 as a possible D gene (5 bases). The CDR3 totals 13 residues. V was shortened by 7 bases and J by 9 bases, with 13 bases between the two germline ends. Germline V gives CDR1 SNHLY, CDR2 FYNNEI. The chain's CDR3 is CASKSTERSPLHF. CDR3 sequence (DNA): TGTGCCAGCAAATCGACAGAGCGTTCACCCCTCCACTTT.

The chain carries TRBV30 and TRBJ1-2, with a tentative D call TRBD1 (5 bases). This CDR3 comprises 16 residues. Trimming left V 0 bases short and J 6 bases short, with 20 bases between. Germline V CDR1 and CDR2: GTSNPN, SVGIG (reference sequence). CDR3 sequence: CAWSVPVDTWGNGYTF. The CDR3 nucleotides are TGTGCCTGGAGTGTACCCGTAGACACGTGGGGCAATGGCTACACCTTC.

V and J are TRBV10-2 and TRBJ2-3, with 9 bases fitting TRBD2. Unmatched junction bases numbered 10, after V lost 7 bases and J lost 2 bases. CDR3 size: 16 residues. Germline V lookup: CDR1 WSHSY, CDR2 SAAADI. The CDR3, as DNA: TGCGCCAGCAAGCGGGGGGTCTTAACCGACACAGATACGCAGTATTTT. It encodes CASKRGVLTDTDTQYF.

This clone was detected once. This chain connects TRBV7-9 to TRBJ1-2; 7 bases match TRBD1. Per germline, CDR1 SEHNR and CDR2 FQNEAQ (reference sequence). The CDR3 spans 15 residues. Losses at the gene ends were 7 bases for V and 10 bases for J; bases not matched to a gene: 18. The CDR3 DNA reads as TGTGCCAGCACGTTGGACAGGATCGAAAGAGAAGCCTACACCTTC. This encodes CASTLDRIEREAYTF.

The CDR3 spells CASSEGGYDYEQYF. CDR3 in DNA: TGTGCCAGCAGTGAGGGAGGGTACGACTACGAGCAGTACTTC. The chain carries TRBV2 and TRBJ2-7, with 7 positions matching TRBD2. Trimming cost V 3 bases and J 3 bases; bases outside gene matches: 5. This CDR3 comprises 14 residues. Looked up from germline, CDR1 is SNHLY and CDR2 is FYNNEI.

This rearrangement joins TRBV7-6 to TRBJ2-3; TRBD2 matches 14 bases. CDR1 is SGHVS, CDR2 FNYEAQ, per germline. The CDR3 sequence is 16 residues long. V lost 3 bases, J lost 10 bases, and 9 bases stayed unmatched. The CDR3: CASSFVTSGGAGAQYF. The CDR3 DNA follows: TGTGCCAGCAGCTTCGTGACTAGCGGGGGGGCCGGTGCGCAGTATTTT.

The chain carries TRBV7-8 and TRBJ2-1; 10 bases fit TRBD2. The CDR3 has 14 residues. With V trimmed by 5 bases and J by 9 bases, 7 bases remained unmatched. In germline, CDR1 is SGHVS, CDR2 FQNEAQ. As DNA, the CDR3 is TGTGCCAGCAGCCTAGGGACTAGCGTTCTTGAGCAGTTCTTC. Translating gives CASSLGTSVLEQFF.

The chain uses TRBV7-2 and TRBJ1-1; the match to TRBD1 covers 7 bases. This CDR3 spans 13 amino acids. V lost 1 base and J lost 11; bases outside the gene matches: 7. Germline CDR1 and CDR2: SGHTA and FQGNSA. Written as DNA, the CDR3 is TGTGCCAGCAGCTTAGGGAACAGGGGCTCTGCTTTCTTT. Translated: CASSLGNRGSAFF.

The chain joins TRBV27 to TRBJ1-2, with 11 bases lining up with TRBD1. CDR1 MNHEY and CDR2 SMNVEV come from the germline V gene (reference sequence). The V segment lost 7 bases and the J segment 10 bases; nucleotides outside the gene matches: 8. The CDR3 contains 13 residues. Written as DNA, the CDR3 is TGTGCCAGCAAGCCGGGACAGGGGGGTGACTACACCTTC. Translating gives CASKPGQGGDYTF.

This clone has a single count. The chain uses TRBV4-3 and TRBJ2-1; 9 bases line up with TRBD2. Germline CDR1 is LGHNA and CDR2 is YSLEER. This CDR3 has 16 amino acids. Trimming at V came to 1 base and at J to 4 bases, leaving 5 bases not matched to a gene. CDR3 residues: CASSQGGSGGYNEQFF. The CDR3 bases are TGCGCCAGCAGCCAAGGGGGGAGCGGGGGGTACAATGAGCAGTTCTTC.

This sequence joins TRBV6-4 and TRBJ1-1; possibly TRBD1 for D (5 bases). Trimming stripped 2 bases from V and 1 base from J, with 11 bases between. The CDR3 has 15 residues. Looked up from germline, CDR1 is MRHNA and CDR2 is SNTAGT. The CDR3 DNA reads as TGTGCCAGCAGTGACGTCTTGACAGAGAACACTGAAGCTTTCTTT. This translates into CASSDVLTENTEAFF.

CDR3: CASSPNSGGFLYF. The CDR3 nucleotides are TGTGCCAGCAGCCCGAATAGCGGGGGCTTCCTGTACTTC. The rearrangement uses TRBV3-1 (or the pseudogene TRBV3-2) and TRBJ2-7; TRBD2 matches at 9 bases. CDR3 length: 13 residues. The ends lost 4 bases at V and 12 bases at J; junction bases unmatched: 10. Germline V gene lookup returns CDR1 LGHDT and CDR2 YNNKEL (reference sequence).